Following are 4 T cell receptor beta chains from one sample sequenced in a study of blood T cell repertoires in COVID-19. The method was immunoSEQ multiplex PCR; TCRdb's version includes in-frame clones alone and lacks a portion of them. The repertoire holds around 84,000 clones, with around nine tenths as singletons. Sequenced sample: peripheral blood. These receptors originate from a man aged 50 to 60 with active COVID-19.

The chain employs TRBV18 and TRBJ2-7; perhaps TRBD1 as D (6 bases). There are 14 residues in the CDR3. Germline V gene data show CDR1 as KGHSH and CDR2 as LQKENI. The germline V and J ends were trimmed by 6 bases and 2 bases, with 14 bases remaining between them. In DNA form, the CDR3 reads TGTGCCAGCTCCCTGGACAGTGGGGCCTACGAGCAGTACTTC. It is translated as CASSLDSGAYEQYF.

The gene calls are TRBV19 and TRBJ1-2; 9 nucleotides agree with TRBD1. This CDR3 has 14 amino acids. V lost 10 bases and J lost 6; bases outside the gene matches: 12. Per the germline V gene, CDR1 is LNHDA and CDR2 is SQIVND (reference sequence). This CDR3 is CATRRGQGADGYTF. The CDR3 bases are TGTGCCACTAGGCGGGGACAGGGAGCCGATGGCTACACCTTC.

The V and J genes are TRBV27 and TRBJ1-2; 7 bases are a match to TRBD1. The CDR3 runs to 12 residues. Looked up from germline, CDR1 is MNHEY and CDR2 is SMNVEV (reference sequence). V dropped 5 bases and J dropped 7; count of bases not matched to a gene: 4. The CDR3 DNA reads TGTGCCAGCAGTGACAGGGTCGGTGGCTACACCTTC. Its translation is CASSDRVGGYTF.

The chain combines TRBV15 with TRBJ1-2, with D maybe TRBD1 (5 bases). Trimming took 0 bases from V and 5 from J, leaving 10 bases between them. The CDR3 length is 14 residues. CDR1 is LNHNV, CDR2 YYDKDF, per germline (reference sequence). The CDR3, as DNA: TGTGCCACCAGCAGAGAGGGGCCAACGTATGGCTACACCTTC. Amino acid sequence: CATSREGPTYGYTF.